The 8 T cell receptor beta chains below were found in one sample sequenced in a study of regulatory T cells in long-lasting Graves disease. To make TCR beta libraries, researchers used iRepertoire HTBI primers and Arm-PCR of CDR3 regions. Each CDR3 protein is one row after TCRdb ran MiXCR on the multiplex PCR reads. Among 240,000 or so distinct CDR3 sequences listed, just over 20% were seen once. Time point specified: newly diagnosed GD, antithyroid drugs for less than 3 months. Construction of the TCR library relied on RNA isolated from PBMCs. The specimen comprised peripheral blood mononuclear cells (PBMCs), sampled at new diagnosis, from a patient treated with antithyroid drugs. The receptors stem from a female donor with Graves disease.

With respect to this clonotype: A far larger clone is one base from this, pointing to a likely read error. The chain links TRBV10-3 to TRBJ2-1, with 8 bases identical to TRBD2. The CDR3 covers 15 residues. J was trimmed by 1 base and V by 10 bases; bases with no gene match: 9. CDR1 and CDR2 (germline): ENHRY, SYGVKD. This chain's CDR3 is CANRGGLASYNEQFF. The CDR3, as DNA: TGTGCCAACAGAGGCGGACTAGCTTCCTACAATGAGCAGTTCTTC.

There are many counts of this clonotype. The chain is built from TRBV24-1 and TRBJ2-1; D might be TRBD1 or TRBD2, each matching 5 bases. The CDR3 contains 16 residues. V shed 9 bases and J shed 9 bases, with 26 bases lying between them. CDR1 is KGHDR, CDR2 SFDVKD, per germline. The CDR3 DNA is TGTGCCACCTCTGAGGGGCCGGGTCTATCGGGACCTGAGCAGTTCTTC. This gives the protein CATSEGPGLSGPEQFF.

This clonotype has at least ten counts. The chain combines TRBV18 with TRBJ2-7, with a tentative D call TRBD2 (5 bases). The CDR3 extends over 14 amino acids. Per germline, CDR1 KGHSH and CDR2 LQKENI. Trimming pared 3 bases from V and 2 bases from J, leaving 11 bases between. CDR3: CASSPPGKPYEQYF. The CDR3 nucleotides read TGTGCCAGCTCACCTCCGGGGAAGCCCTACGAGCAGTACTTC.

The V gene is TRBV11-2, the J gene TRBJ2-3, with TRBD2 as a possible D gene (5 bases). V was cut by 5 bases and J by 1 base, with 16 bases left in between. The CDR3 runs to 16 residues. Per germline, CDR1 SGHAT and CDR2 FQNNGV. CDR3 bases: TGTGCCAGCAGCCTCAACGGGATTGAGGGCACAGATACGCAGTATTTT. This sequence encodes CASSLNGIEGTDTQYF.

In its sample, this clonotype was seen many times. The chain links TRBV7-2 to TRBJ2-7, with D hard to call. The V end was cut by 10 bases, the J end by 3 bases, with 16 bases between. CDR3 length: 13 amino acids. Germline assignment: CDR1 SGHTA and CDR2 FQGNSA. CDR3 nucleotides: TGTGCCATCGCACTCGGTATAGGCTACGAGCAGTACTTC. Its translation is CAIALGIGYEQYF. The entire variable domain, with the rest obtained from reference TRBV7-2 and TRBJ2-7, is as follows: GAGVSQSPSNKVTEKGKDVELRCDPISGHTALYWYRQSLGQGLEFLIYFQGNSAPDKSGLPSDRFSAERTGGSVSTLTIQRTQQEDSAVYLCAIALGIGYEQYFGPGTRLTVT.

The chain links TRBV7-2 to TRBJ2-1, with D possibly TRBD1 on 5 matching bases. V lost 5 bases, J lost 8 bases, and 19 bases lay in between. Germline CDR1 reads SGHTA; CDR2 reads FQGNSA. This CDR3 comprises 15 residues. This chain's CDR3 is CASSLSYRSGDEQFF. CDR3 in DNA: TGTGCCAGCAGCCTCAGCTACAGGTCGGGCGATGAGCAGTTCTTC.

This clonotype was counted many times. The chain uses TRBV5-5 and TRBJ2-2; tentative D call: TRBD2 (6 bases). The CDR3 length is 14 residues. Trimming took off 7 bases at V and 4 bases at J, with 14 bases between the two ends. Germline V lookup: CDR1 SGHKS, CDR2 YYEKEE (reference sequence). The CDR3 DNA is TGTGCCAGCGTTACGGGAGTAGGCACCGGGGAGCTGTTTTTT. Translation: CASVTGVGTGELFF.

Note on this clonotype: The junction shows a germline mismatch at one end, possibly a read error. The chain joins TRBV18 to TRBJ2-7; no definite D call. The germline V gene has CDR1 KGHSH and CDR2 LQKENI. The CDR3 covers 12 residues. The CDR3 loop reads CASSPPSYKQYF. CDR3 DNA sequence: TGTGCCAGCTCACCACCGTCCTACAAGCAGTACTTC.